This entry describes one T cell receptor (beta chain). Its antigen remains undetermined. Per-nucleotide qualities are absent, and no much larger clonotype sits a single base away. Including cysteine and phenylalanine, the CDR3 has 12 amino acids. CDR3 DNA only is kept here, 36 bases in frame from base 1. At the junction V is shortened by 1 base and J by 11 bases, with 6 bases in between. In the germline V gene, CDR1 corresponds to SGHVS and CDR2 to FQNEAQ. Libraries were built with the immunoSEQ multiplex PCR assay. For the multiplex PCR, a mixture combining 60 forward primers for TCR Vbeta segments and 13 reverse primers for TCR Jbeta segments was used. Amplification of the CDR3 region of rearranged TCR beta genes was performed with a multiplex PCR assay on genomic DNA. On the Illumina HiSeq System, the amplified TCR beta libraries were sequenced as 87-base-pair reads. In the paper's pipeline: A later analysis tallied 75 million to 95 million unique TCR beta chains across the roughly 610 repertoires, and some 10 million of those chains were shared by two or more donors. A nearest-neighbor algorithm error-corrected the raw reads and collapsed the reads into unique sequences, merging closely related sequences to remove PCR and sequencing errors. CDR3 sequences were aligned to IMGT reference sequences to assign V, D and J gene segments. For a sequence to be retained, at least a six-nucleotide match to both a V gene segment and a J gene segment was required. Rearrangements were called productive when the CDR3 lacked stop codons and stayed in frame with V and J; all others were non-productive. Following IMGT convention, CDR3 was defined as the stretch from the second conserved V-encoded cysteine up to the conserved J-encoded phenylalanine. In an earlier analysis of 550 to 650 of the donors, sequences lacking an unambiguous match to a single V gene segment were excluded. In an earlier analysis of 587 of the donors, a V segment was called functional when productive rearrangements were above 56.7%, and segregating when the standard deviation between donors exceeded 5%. A statistical classification framework was built for diagnosing cytomegalovirus status from the catalog of TCR beta chain sequences. In a later analysis, V and J genes were assigned by comparing TCR nucleotide sequences against IMGT/GENE-DB human TR gene sequences. Using the TCRdist pipeline, a later analysis assigned CDR3 sequences along with most-parsimonious VDJ recombination scenarios. In a later analysis, every TCR beta chain was defined by the combination of its CDR3 amino acid sequence and its V-gene family, and reads without a unique V-gene family were dropped. As a way to deal with suspected cross-contamination and a sequencing artifact, a later analysis dropped roughly 620 nucleotide sequences that were highly shared and had low generation probability. A later analysis calculated a clonal expansion index for each public chain from normalized within-repertoire ranks of inferred template counts. In a later analysis, generation probabilities were computed with a VDJ recombination model fitted to out-of-frame rearrangements, and the resulting probabilities were checked against IGoR. A later analysis scored TCR-TCR, TCR-HLA and TCR-CMV co-occurrence with hypergeometric tests, applying a repertoire-size bias correction to TCR pairs. To estimate false discovery rates, a later analysis permuted the HLA or CMV assignments 20 times. In a later analysis, co-occurring TCRs were grouped using DBSCAN, and TCRdist sequence similarity was added for clustering within HLA-allele-positive subsets. Co-occurrence clustering excluded repertoires with fewer than 30,000 or more than 120,000 public chains, plus five with anomalous nucleotide sharing. In its TCRdb copy, this immuneACCESS table keeps in-frame sequences only and misses some clones. Where compared with another copy, unresolved V genes explain less than half of these, and the others have no known cause. The D gene and trimming were derived from the DNA, and the V and J assignments and clone size from that table. The sample table lists roughly 100,000 clones, around 80% of them with a count of one. The top ten clonotypes cover about 5.8% of the sample.

This sample was included in a study of cytomegalovirus exposure and HLA in healthy donors listed by TCRdb under 2017. The study in broad terms: An earlier analysis of some 600 of the donors reported under 300 Gb of sequence data and 117 million unique TCR beta sequences obtained from about 170 million T cells. The study used immunosequencing to profile the T cell repertoires of 666 subjects and linked those repertoires to cytomegalovirus serostatus. A later analysis re-examined previously published TCR beta repertoires from around 670 donors and added high-resolution HLA genotyping to investigate patterns of TCR occurrence. Roughly 300 gigabases of sequencing data and around 80 million unique TCR sequences made up an early release that covered 500 to 700 HLA-typed donors. All discovery cohort repertoires had been generated using a single sequencing platform. An earlier analysis of more than 450 of the donors used high-throughput TCR beta sequencing to judge whether each TCR beta V gene segment behaved as functional or pseudogenic. To predict cytomegalovirus infection status, the study brought together high-throughput TCR immunosequencing, statistical association of individual TCRs with disease status, and machine learning. Five DR-DQ haplotypes were treated as single units for association and clustering because of strong linkage in the cohort. Among 300 to 500 genotyped donors of the cohort, an average of approximately 240,000 unique TCR beta nucleotide sequences was sequenced per donor, of which 15% to 20% were non-productive. Both class I and class II loci were covered by HLA typing, at four-digit resolution. Among the 398 genotyped donors, approximately 77% belonged to the genetic ancestry cluster associated with self-reported Caucasian donors. In the later analysis, no new phenotypic data were used to find candidate immune exposures; instead, reliance was placed on TCR beta sequences and their occurrence across donors. Along with the approximately 600-subject first cohort, a separate validation cohort of more than 90 different subjects was used. The study was designed to test whether signatures of past pathogen exposure could be identified by cataloging public T cell receptors. Donor age, sex, ethnicity and CMV serostatus were compiled alongside the repertoire data. The number of typed donors differed by locus: about 620-640 for A, B, C, DRB1 and DQB1; approximately 520 for DQA1; some 590 for DPA1; and some 430 for DPB1. A later genetic analysis used genome-wide SNP genotypes for 398 of the 666 donors, treating that subset as a discovery cohort. General findings and caveats noted by the study authors: In a later genetic analysis, a missense DCLRE1C variant was associated with V-gene and J-gene trimming of TCR beta chains, and the association was replicated in an independent cohort. In a later analysis, most CMV-associated TCR beta chains were found to appear HLA-restricted, with HLA associations seemingly driven largely by CMV exposure. Sequencing depth was assumed to be roughly uniform across donors in the presence/absence analyses, though that assumption may not hold. A later analysis reported that several top co-occurrence clusters appeared linked to parvovirus B19, influenza, CMV and Epstein-Barr virus. A later genetic analysis reported fewer N-insertions in productive TCRs among donors in an Asian-associated ancestry cluster than the roughly 700-donor mean. The only immune exposure information available for the cohort was CMV serostatus. A cluster of highly shared sequence variants was judged likely to represent a technical artifact of the sequencing pipeline. In a later analysis, HLA-associated TCR beta chains were found to be more clonally expanded and to have lower generation probabilities than equally common non-associated chains. Some IMGT-functional V segments, including TRBV6-2 and TRBV6-3, could not be told apart with the 87-base-pair reads, so those segments were excluded. Specific HLA alleles were associated with 16,951 TCR beta sequences at a false discovery rate of 0.05 in a later analysis. Because some donors lacked HLA typing at each locus, the association tests relied only on the typed subset. This cohort had only TCR beta chains sequenced, and the lack of alpha or paired-chain data limited which features could be detected. A further reported finding was that TCR beta sequences accurately predicted the HLA-A and HLA-B alleles for most subjects in the first cohort. The study listed 150 to 200 TCR beta chains as associated with cytomegalovirus. The authors suggested that the approach could potentially be generalized to other disease states and immunological phenotypes. When HLA alleles, especially DR and DQ, strongly co-occurred, attributing TCR associations to individual alleles was difficult. Because counts were too low, about 15 rarely observed V segments, including chromosome 9 orphons, were left out of the earlier analysis of some 600 of the donors. Across donors, most TCR sequences were observed very rarely, whereas some public TCRs were present in many individuals. Correlated functional status among segregating V segments might be attributable to linkage disequilibrium, but an unknown experimental factor could not be ruled out. In a later analysis, TCR association rates were found to vary across HLA loci, with the most associated TCRs seen for DRB1 alleles and the fewest for HLA-C alleles. In an earlier analysis of some 500 of the donors, most TCR beta V segments appeared in productive rearrangements about 90% or about 30% of the time, broadly matching IMGT annotations. The classifier was reported to diagnose cytomegalovirus status with high specificity and sensitivity in both the original and validation cohorts. In vitro tests confirmed that a few of the cytomegalovirus-associated TCR beta chains recognize cytomegalovirus antigens.

The cohort was made up of about 610 healthy bone marrow donors. All cohort members were sampled while nominally healthy, although unrecorded immune exposures were likely present. The donor was CMV seronegative and was included in the group of a few hundred seronegative cohort members. A peripheral blood sample was provided by each donor, and peripheral blood mononuclear cells were used for TCR beta sequencing. The Qiagen DNeasy Blood Extraction Kit was used to extract genomic DNA from the blood cell samples. The V and J segments used are TRBV7-8 and TRBJ1-6; a tentative D call is TRBD1 (5 bases match). The clonotype comes from a male donor in good health and CMV-seronegative. What was sequenced was PBMCs. The nucleotide sequence reads TGTGCCAGCAGCTTAGGGACAACACCCCTCCACTTT. This yields the protein CASSLGTTPLHF.